A single sample gave rise to the 4 T cell receptor beta chains below, sequenced in a study of control samples from healthy donors and cancer patients. The table came from immunoSEQ multiplex PCR; TCRdb's copy has only in-frame clones and leaves some out. Of fewer than 200,000 clones in the sample, approximately 90% were seen once. The sample consisted of blood. Receptors were obtained from a man aged 30 to 45 in good health.

V is TRBV10-2 and J is TRBJ2-5, with D perhaps matching TRBD2 (6 bases). Trimming removed 2 bases from V and 2 bases from J, with 9 bases in between. This CDR3 has 14 residues. CDR1 and CDR2 from the germline V gene are WSHSY and SAAADI. As DNA, the CDR3 is TGCGCCAGCAGTGAGGCGGGACGGCAAGAGACCCAGTACTTC. Its protein product is CASSEAGRQETQYF.

The chain links TRBV7-2 to TRBJ2-1; D remains ambiguous. Germline values: CDR1 SGHTA, CDR2 FQGNSA. V dropped 5 bases and J dropped 1 base, with 9 bases sitting between them. The CDR3 consists of 14 residues. The CDR3 is CASSPGLSYNEQFF. The CDR3 DNA follows: TGTGCCAGCAGCCCCGGCCTTTCCTACAATGAGCAGTTCTTC.

J is TRBJ2-3 and V is TRBV7-6; D possibly corresponds to TRBD2 (6 bases). This CDR3 has 14 residues. Germline CDR1 SGHVS, CDR2 FNYEAQ. The V end lost 0 bases, the J end lost 4 bases, and 8 bases lay between the germline ends. The CDR3 DNA follows: TGTGCCAGCAGCTTAGCGGGGGGATCAGATACGCAGTATTTT. It encodes CASSLAGGSDTQYF.

The V and J genes are TRBV3-1 (or the pseudogene TRBV3-2) and TRBJ1-2, with D unresolved. The length of the CDR3 is 15 residues. Trimming removed 0 bases from V and 4 bases from J, with 12 bases in between. Germline V lookup: CDR1 LGHDT, CDR2 YNNKEL (reference sequence). The CDR3 loop reads CASSQEYAGTYGYTF. Written as DNA, the CDR3 is TGTGCCAGCAGCCAAGAATACGCGGGAACCTATGGCTACACCTTC.